The 3 T cell receptor beta chains in this list originate from one sample, sequenced in a study of blood T cell repertoires in COVID-19 (dated by TCRdb to 2019 to 2021). The library was obtained by the immunoSEQ multiplex PCR assay. The table was pulled from immuneACCESS by TCRdb, which kept in-frame rearrangements only. Such tables lose some clones; where checked, under half of the loss comes from unresolved V genes, and the rest has no known cause. The sample table lists hundreds of thousands of clones, about 91% of them with a count of one. 5% to 6.5% of the sample rests with the top ten. The sample was peripheral blood. The receptors originated from a woman aged 25 to 39 with COVID-19, enrolled during active disease.

The table lists this clone with a few counts. The chain couples TRBV2 to TRBJ2-3, with TRBD1 identical over 8 bases. J gave up 1 base and V 6 bases, and 0 bases lay outside the gene matches. The germline CDR1 and CDR2 sequences are SNHLY and FYNNEI. The CDR3 length is 13 residues. CDR3 bases: TGTGCCAGCAGGACAGGGGGCACAGATACGCAGTATTTT. Its translation: CASRTGGTDTQYF.

This clone was counted many times. The rearrangement uses TRBV7-2 and TRBJ1-5; D perhaps matches TRBD1 (5 bases). Germline CDR1 and CDR2: SGHTA and FQGNSA. V lost 1 base, J lost 2 bases, and 12 bases lay in between. The CDR3 consists of 16 residues. The CDR3 coding sequence is TGTGCCAGCAGCTTAGTCGGGGGGGGAGGCAATCAGCCCCAGCATTTT. This translates into CASSLVGGGGNQPQHF.

This clone has only one observation. The V gene is TRBV27, the J gene TRBJ2-1; no reliable D call. CDR1 MNHEY and CDR2 SMNVEV come from the germline V gene (reference sequence). The V end was cut by 6 bases, the J end by 7 bases, with 10 bases between. This CDR3 has 12 amino acids. As DNA, the CDR3 is TGTGCCAGCAGAATCAGTAAGAATGAGCAGTTCTTC. Protein: CASRISKNEQFF.